A selection of T cell receptor beta chains follows, all from one sample in a study of blood T cell repertoires in COVID-19. Libraries were prepared by immunoSEQ multiplex PCR; TCRdb keeps only in-frame clonotypes and omits some of them. The sample has some 41,000 clones, about 90% seen once. The sequenced material came from peripheral blood. The receptors come from a woman of 80 years or more with active COVID-19. Both conserved end residues are part of each CDR3. D genes are given only for firm matches. Part of the rows lack a size; the others show once, few, many or a class for expanded clones.

>TRBJ1-2|TRBD1|NA|TRBV5-1
TGCGCCAGCAGCCCGGGACAGGGGGCGCGGCCAATCGATGGCTACACCTTC
CASSPGQGARPIDGYTF
>TRBJ2-5|NA|once|TRBV3-1/TRBV3-2
TGTGCCAGCAGCGAGGACAACTACCAAGAGACCCAGTACTTC
CASSEDNYQETQYF
>TRBJ1-2|NA|once|TRBV2
TGTGCCAGCGTAGAAGACAGGAGCAGATGGGGTGGCTACACCTTC
CASVEDRSRWGGYTF
>TRBJ2-1|NA|NA|TRBV9
TGTGCCAGCAGTCCCGGACACATTGACGGGAATGAGCAGTTCTTC
CASSPGHIDGNEQFF
>TRBJ1-1|NA|NA|TRBV6-5
TGTGCCAGCAGTTGGAAACGGGGGAACACTGAAGCTTTCTTT
CASSWKRGNTEAFF
>TRBJ1-5|NA|NA|TRBV7-2
TGTGCCAGCAGCTTCGCGGAGGGGAGCAATCAGCCCCAGCATTTT
CASSFAEGSNQPQHF
>TRBJ2-5|NA|NA|TRBV12-3/TRBV12-4
TGTGCCAGCAGTTTTCGGGGTTCGGAGACCCAGTACTTC
CASSFRGSETQYF
>TRBJ1-2|TRBD1|once|TRBV5-4
TGTGCCAGCAGCTCCAGGGACAGGGGCGGCTATGGCTACACCTTC
CASSSRDRGGYGYTF
>TRBJ1-5|TRBD1|NA|TRBV5-5
TGTGCCAGCAGTCGGGACAGAAACCAGCCCCAGCATTTT
CASSRDRNQPQHF
>TRBJ2-7|NA|NA|TRBV6-7
TGTGCCAGCAGTTACTCGGGGGCCCCCTCCTACGAGCAGTACTTC
CASSYSGAPSYEQYF
>TRBJ2-3|NA|NA|TRBV7-3
TGTGCCAGCAGCGCCCTGTCCGGGATCCATAACACAGATACGCAGTATTTT
CASSALSGIHNTDTQYF
>TRBJ2-5|NA|NA|TRBV10-1
TGCGCCAGCAGTGCGACCCCACGGGATGAGACCCAGTACTTC
CASSATPRDETQYF
>TRBJ2-7|TRBD2|NA|TRBV10-2
TGCGCCAGCAACCCGGGACTAGCGGGGGAGAGCTCCTACGAGCAGTACTTC
CASNPGLAGESSYEQYF
>TRBJ2-7|NA|once|TRBV10-3
TGTGCCATCAGTGGACAAGCCTACGAGCAGTACTTC
CAISGQAYEQYF
>TRBJ1-2|TRBD1|NA|TRBV18
TGTGCCAGCTCACCATCCCATCCGGGACAGGGGTTCGTCTATGGCTACACCTTC
CASSPSHPGQGFVYGYTF
>TRBJ2-6|TRBD1|NA|TRBV4-2
TGTGCCAGCAGCCCGGACAGGGGAAGCTCTGGGGCCAACGTCCTGACTTTC
CASSPDRGSSGANVLTF
>TRBJ1-3|TRBD1|NA|TRBV3-1/TRBV3-2
TGTGCCAGCAGCCATATTAACCGGGACAGGGGGCGTCGTTCTGGAAACACCATATATTTT
CASSHINRDRGRRSGNTIYF
>TRBJ1-5|TRBD1|few|TRBV24-1
TGTGCCACCAGTGATTCGGGACAGGGGTTGAGCAATCAGCCCCAGCATTTT
CATSDSGQGLSNQPQHF
>TRBJ2-3|NA|NA|TRBV5-1
TGCGCCAGCAGCTTAGATCTAGCGAGGGGCACAGATACGCAGTATTTT
CASSLDLARGTDTQYF
>TRBJ1-4|NA|NA|TRBV18
TGTGCCAGCTCACCATTACTCGCAACTAATGAAAAACTGTTTTTT
CASSPLLATNEKLFF
>TRBJ2-1|NA|NA|TRBV9
TGTGCCAGCAGCCAGGACCAGGGCATCTCCTACAATGAGCAGTTCTTC
CASSQDQGISYNEQFF
>TRBJ1-2|TRBD1|NA|TRBV9
TGTGCCAGCAGCGGGCCAGGGGGCTACTATGGCTACACCTTC
CASSGPGGYYGYTF
>TRBJ1-2|NA|NA|TRBV7-8
TGTGCCAGCAGCCCCACAGACAGCCATGGCTACACCTTC
CASSPTDSHGYTF
>TRBJ2-7|TRBD1|NA|TRBV5-8
TGTGCCAGCATCCGAAAGGGACAGGGCTACGAGCAGTACTTC
CASIRKGQGYEQYF
>TRBJ1-5|NA|medium-sized|TRBV27
TGTGCCAGCAGTAAGGGAGTCGATCAGCCCCAGCATTTT
CASSKGVDQPQHF
>TRBJ2-3|NA|NA|TRBV28
TGTGCCAGCAGTGTCCAAGGAGCGGCCACAGATACGCAGTATTTT
CASSVQGAATDTQYF
>TRBJ1-2|NA|NA|TRBV2
TGTGCCAGCAGCCTGGGCCCCCAAGGATCATTCTATGGCTACACCTTC
CASSLGPQGSFYGYTF
>TRBJ1-2|TRBD1|NA|TRBV29-1
TGCAGCGTCCTACAGGGGGGTGGCTACACCTTC
CSVLQGGGYTF
>TRBJ2-2|NA|NA|TRBV9
TGTGCCAGCAGCCGGGGGGCGGCGTTCGCGAACACCGGGGAGCTGTTTTTT
CASSRGAAFANTGELFF
>TRBJ2-2|NA|NA|TRBV25-1
TGTGCCAGCGCGGCGGACTACCTGTACACCGGGGAGCTGTTTTTT
CASAADYLYTGELFF
>TRBJ1-2|NA|NA|TRBV30
TGTGCCTGGAGTCAGGATAACTATGGCTACACCTTC
CAWSQDNYGYTF
>TRBJ2-7|TRBD1|once|TRBV6-5
TGTGCCAGCAGTTCCGTACAGGGGACCTACGAGCAGTACTTC
CASSSVQGTYEQYF
>TRBJ1-1|NA|NA|TRBV2
TGTGCCAGCAGGGACCGTAGGACAGAGGCTTTCTTT
CASRDRRTEAFF
>TRBJ1-3|NA|NA|TRBV5-6
TGTGCCAGCAGCCCAGGGGTCTCCTCTGGAAACACCATATATTTT
CASSPGVSSGNTIYF
>TRBJ1-1|TRBD1|NA|TRBV28
TGTGCCAGCAAGGAGGCAGGCAGGGGGATAGGTGAAGCTTTCTTT
CASKEAGRGIGEAFF
>TRBJ2-1|TRBD2|NA|TRBV7-2
TGTGCCAGCAGCTCCCCCTCAGCGGGGCACTCCTACAATGAGCAGTTCTTC
CASSSPSAGHSYNEQFF